The 20 T cell receptor beta chains presented below share a single source sample, sequenced in a study of blood T cell repertoires in COVID-19. Here immunoSEQ multiplex PCR was the method, and the copy in TCRdb shows in-frame clones only, minus some. The sample contains hundreds of thousands of clones, around 84% of which appear only once. The sample was peripheral blood. Receptors originate from a woman of 80 years or more with active or convalescent COVID-19.

The chain employs TRBV6-5 and TRBJ2-3, with TRBD1 as a possible D gene (6 bases). Germline V CDR1 and CDR2: MNHEY, SVGAGI. V was cut by 5 bases and J by 1 base, with 13 bases left in between. This CDR3 is built from 15 residues. This CDR3 is CASSNGQPGTDTQYF. CDR3 sequence (DNA): TGTGCCAGCAGTAATGGACAGCCCGGCACAGATACGCAGTATTTT.

The chain employs TRBV13 and TRBJ1-2; D uncertain. The CDR3 sequence is 14 residues long. V shed 3 bases and J shed 1 base, with 9 bases lying between them. Per germline, CDR1 PRHDT and CDR2 FYEKMQ (reference sequence). The CDR3 loop reads CASSFGSGNYGYTF. In nucleotides, the CDR3 is TGTGCCAGCAGCTTTGGGAGCGGTAACTATGGCTACACCTTC.

The rearrangement uses TRBV6-5 and TRBJ2-7; D is perhaps TRBD2 (5 bases). V lost 7 bases, J lost 0 bases, and 10 bases lay in between. Germline CDR1 and CDR2: MNHEY and SVGAGI. The CDR3 spans 13 residues. As DNA, the CDR3 is TGTGCCAGCACCCGGACTTTCTCCTACGAGCAGTACTTC. Protein sequence: CASTRTFSYEQYF.

The chain combines TRBV7-6 with TRBJ2-7; 7 positions match TRBD2. The CDR3 sequence is 16 residues long. Germline CDR1 SGHVS, CDR2 FNYEAQ. V trimming: 1 base; J trimming: 3 bases; junction bases outside the gene matches: 9. In DNA form, the CDR3 reads TGTGCCAGCAGCTTAGGTTACGGGGGGATACACTACGAGCAGTACTTC. Protein: CASSLGYGGIHYEQYF.

This chain links TRBV5-5 with TRBJ1-6; 7 bases are shared with TRBD1. The CDR3 loop spans 15 amino acids. V lost 3 bases, J lost 8 bases, and 8 bases stayed unmatched. CDR1 is SGHKS and CDR2 is YYEKEE in the germline V gene (reference sequence). The CDR3 nucleotides read TGTGCCAGCAGCTCAAGACAGGGAGGAGATTCACCCCTCCACTTT. This sequence encodes CASSSRQGGDSPLHF.

This rearrangement joins TRBV3-1 (or the pseudogene TRBV3-2) to TRBJ2-2, with 10 bases fitting TRBD2. The CDR3 is 15 amino acids. CDR1 is LGHDT and CDR2 is YNNKEL in the germline V gene (reference sequence). V was clipped by 4 bases and J by 7 bases; unmatched bases: 6. CDR3 sequence: CASSPIAGGLGELFF. CDR3 coding DNA: TGTGCCAGCAGCCCGATAGCGGGGGGCCTCGGGGAGCTGTTTTTT.

This chain links TRBV11-2 with TRBJ2-7; D gene unclear. Germline V gene lookup returns CDR1 SGHAT and CDR2 FQNNGV. V lost 4 bases to trimming and J lost 3 bases, with 16 bases between them. The CDR3 has 15 amino acids. For the CDR3, the DNA is TGTGCCAGCAGCTCCCGTTACGGGTCAATCTACGAGCAGTACTTC. Translating it yields CASSSRYGSIYEQYF.

For this clone: Other DNA sequences in the sample encode the same CDR3. This sequence joins TRBV7-3 and TRBJ1-5; TRBD1 is a possible D gene (5 bases). Deletions cut 2 bases from V and 4 bases from J, with 6 bases between. Germline V gives CDR1 SGHTA, CDR2 FQGTGA. The CDR3 sequence is 13 residues long. The CDR3 is CASSLDRNQPQHF. The DNA for the CDR3 is TGTGCCAGCAGCTTAGACAGAAATCAGCCCCAGCATTTT.

This chain uses TRBV7-2 with TRBJ2-7, with TRBD2 matching over 11 bases. Looked up from germline, CDR1 is SGHTA and CDR2 is FQGNSA. The length of the CDR3 is 16 residues. V dropped 5 bases and J dropped 4; count of bases not matched to a gene: 10. The CDR3 coding sequence is TGTGCCAGCAGCACGACTAGCGGGGACGCCTTATACGAGCAGTACTTC. It codes for CASSTTSGDALYEQYF.

This chain joins TRBV30 and TRBJ1-5; TRBD1 might be the D (6 bases). Trimming took 4 bases from V and 1 from J, leaving 17 bases between them. The CDR3 has 16 amino acids. Germline loops: CDR1 GTSNPN, CDR2 SVGIG (reference sequence). The CDR3 nucleotides read TGTGCCTGGAAGATTGGGGGGGCCGCCAGCAATCAGCCCCAGCATTTT. This codes for CAWKIGGAASNQPQHF.

This clone was counted many times. The rearrangement uses TRBV7-9 and TRBJ2-1; 10 nucleotides align to TRBD2. The length of the CDR3 is 14 residues. Germline values: CDR1 SEHNR, CDR2 FQNEAQ (reference sequence). CDR3 amino acids: CGEKIAGGSNEQFF. In DNA form, the CDR3 reads TGTGGGGAGAAAATAGCGGGGGGAAGCAATGAGCAGTTCTTC.

Concerning this clone: Within the sample, other DNA sequences also encode this same CDR3. The rearrangement joins TRBV5-1 to TRBJ1-5, with D possibly matching TRBD1 (6 bases). CDR1 is SGHRS and CDR2 is YFSETQ in the germline V gene. This CDR3 is 13 amino acids long. The V end lost 2 bases, the J end lost 4 bases, and 7 bases lay between the germline ends. The CDR3 loop is CASSLQGNQPQHF. The CDR3 nucleotides are TGCGCCAGCAGCTTACAGGGAAATCAGCCCCAGCATTTT.

This rearrangement joins TRBV3-1 (or the pseudogene TRBV3-2) to TRBJ2-5; TRBD2 aligns across 13 bases. CDR1 is LGHDT, CDR2 YNNKEL, per germline (reference sequence). J was trimmed by 3 bases and V by 2 bases; bases with no gene match: 3. CDR3 length equals 16 residues. CDR3 in amino acids: CASSQSGLAGEETQYF. The CDR3 nucleotides read TGTGCCAGCAGCCAAAGTGGACTAGCGGGGGAAGAGACCCAGTACTTC.

V gene TRBV7-6 combines with J gene TRBJ2-7, with 11 bases lining up with TRBD2. This CDR3 region has 15 residues. The ends lost 5 bases at V and 0 bases at J; junction bases unmatched: 3. Germline CDR1 and CDR2: SGHVS and FNYEAQ. CDR3 amino acids: CASSTGTSGSYEQYF. DNA for the CDR3: TGTGCCAGCAGCACCGGGACTAGCGGCTCCTACGAGCAGTACTTC.

The chain is built from TRBV24-1 and TRBJ2-3; a weak D match, TRBD2 (7 bases). Germline CDR1 KGHDR, CDR2 SFDVKD. V lost 10 bases to trimming and J lost 8 bases, with 12 bases between them. This CDR3 is built from 11 residues. CDR3 amino acids: CATLRGGTQYF. The CDR3 DNA reads as TGTGCCACTCTGAGGGGGGGTACGCAGTATTTT.

This sequence joins TRBV5-6 and TRBJ1-5; tentative D call: TRBD1 (6 bases). The CDR3 runs 14 residues. Germline values: CDR1 SGHDT, CDR2 YYEEEE. V dropped 0 bases and J dropped 6 bases, with 10 bases sitting between them. The CDR3 reads CASSLAGGSQPQHF. The CDR3, as DNA: TGTGCCAGCAGCTTGGCGGGGGGCAGTCAGCCCCAGCATTTT. The full variable domain, completed using reference TRBV5-6 and TRBJ1-5, is DAGVTQSPTHLIKTRGQQVTLRCSPKSGHDTVSWYQQALGQGPQFIFQYYEEEERQRGNFPDRFSGHQFPNYSSELNVNALLLGDSALYLCASSLAGGSQPQHFGDGTRLSIL.

The chain combines TRBV25-1 with TRBJ1-2, with D possibly being TRBD1 (6 bases). The germline V gene has CDR1 MGHDK and CDR2 SYGVNS. The CDR3 consists of 14 residues. Trimming took off 6 bases at V and 6 bases at J, with 17 bases between the two ends. This chain's CDR3 is CASSPTGSLHGYTF. The CDR3 bases are TGTGCCAGCAGCCCGACAGGAAGCCTTCATGGCTACACCTTC.

This rearrangement joins TRBV6-5 to TRBJ1-2, with D tentatively TRBD1 (5 bases). V lost 0 bases and J 0 bases, leaving 8 bases between the germline ends. CDR3 length: 15 residues. Looked up from germline, CDR1 is MNHEY and CDR2 is SVGAGI. CDR3 residues: CASSYSLRANYGYTF. CDR3 coding DNA: TGTGCCAGCAGTTACTCGCTCAGGGCTAACTATGGCTACACCTTC.

This clone was observed a handful of times. The chain's CDR3 is CATMGIRGFPYEQYF. The CDR3 DNA reads as TGTGCCACCATGGGTATAAGGGGATTCCCATACGAGCAGTACTTC. The V gene is TRBV27, the J gene TRBJ2-7; a weak D match, TRBD1 (5 bases). The CDR3 length is 15 residues. CDR1 MNHEY and CDR2 SMNVEV come from the germline V gene (reference sequence). Trimming removed 10 bases from V and 4 bases from J, with 23 bases in between.

This chain joins TRBV6-4 and TRBJ2-3; a weak D match, TRBD2 (6 bases). CDR1 is MRHNA, CDR2 SNTAGT, per germline. This CDR3 is built from 15 residues. The V and J ends lost 6 bases and 0 bases respectively, with 13 bases between them. CDR3 sequence reads: CASRQLAFSTDTQYF. DNA for the CDR3: TGTGCCAGCAGGCAACTAGCTTTCAGCACAGATACGCAGTATTTT.